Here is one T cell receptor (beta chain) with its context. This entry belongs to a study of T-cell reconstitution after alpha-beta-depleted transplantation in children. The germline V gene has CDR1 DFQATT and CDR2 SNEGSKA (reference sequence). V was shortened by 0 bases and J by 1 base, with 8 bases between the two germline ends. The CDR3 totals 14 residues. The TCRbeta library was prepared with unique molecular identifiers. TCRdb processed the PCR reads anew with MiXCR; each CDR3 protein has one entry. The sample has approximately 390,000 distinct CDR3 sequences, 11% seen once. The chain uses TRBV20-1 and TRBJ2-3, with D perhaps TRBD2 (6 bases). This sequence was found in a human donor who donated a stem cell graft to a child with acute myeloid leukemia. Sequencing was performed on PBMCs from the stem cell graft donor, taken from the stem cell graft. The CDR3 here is CSAREGLGTDTQYF. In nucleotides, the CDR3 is TGCAGTGCTAGAGAGGGACTGGGCACAGATACGCAGTATTTT.